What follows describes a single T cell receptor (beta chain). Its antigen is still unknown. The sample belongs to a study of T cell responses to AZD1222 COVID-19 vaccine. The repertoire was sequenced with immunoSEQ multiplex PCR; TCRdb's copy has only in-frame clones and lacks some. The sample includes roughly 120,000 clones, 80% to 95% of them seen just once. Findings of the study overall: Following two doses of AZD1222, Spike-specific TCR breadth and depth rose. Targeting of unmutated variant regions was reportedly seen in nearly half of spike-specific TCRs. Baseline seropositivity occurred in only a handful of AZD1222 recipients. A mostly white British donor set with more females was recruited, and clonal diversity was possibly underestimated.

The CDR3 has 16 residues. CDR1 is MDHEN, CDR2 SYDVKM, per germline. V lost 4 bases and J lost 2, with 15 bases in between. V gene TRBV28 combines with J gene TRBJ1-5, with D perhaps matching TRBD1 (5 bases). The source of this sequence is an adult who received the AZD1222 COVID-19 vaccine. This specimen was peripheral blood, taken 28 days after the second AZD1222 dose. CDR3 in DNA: TGTGCCAGCAGTTCGGGACTCGGGAGAGGCAATCAGCCCCAGCATTTT. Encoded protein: CASSSGLGRGNQPQHF.